The clone carrying this T cell receptor beta chain has a handful of counts. With V trimmed by 6 bases and J by 2 bases, 5 bases remained unmatched. CDR3 size: 16 residues. This specimen comes from a study of patients and donors after allogeneic stem cell transplantation. TCRdb reprocessed the RT-PCR reads via MiXCR and lists one record per CDR3 protein. The sample lists approximately 150,000 distinct CDR3 sequences, approximately 31% occurring once. Sample: blood, either unsorted or a sorted T cell fraction (not recorded which). The sequence was collected from a human donor who was either an allogeneic HSCT recipient or a stem cell or donor lymphocyte infusion donor (not recorded which). It is not recorded whose cells these are; they may come from a transplant donor. The chain recombines TRBV12-3 or TRBV12-4 with TRBJ2-3; 13 nucleotides align to TRBD2. Here the CDR3 DNA reads TGTGCCAGCAGAAGGACTAGCGGGAGACCCACAGATACGCAGTATTTT. Its translation is CASRRTSGRPTDTQYF.